Sequencing of this TCR beta chain was carried out in a study of T cell repertoires in cytomegalovirus infection. Study details: In public TCR beta signatures, there were indications of both CMV infection and matching HLA type. Whole-study results and caveats: CMV-specific HLA-C-restricted TCR beta clonotypes dominated the ex vivo response. Cumulative public TCR beta family frequency identified CMV carriers with the relevant HLA.

TCRdb analysed the reads with MiXCR anew, one entry per CDR3 protein. The repertoire holds 35,000 to 55,000 distinct CDR3 sequences, with 20% to 25% as singletons. CDR1 SGHTA and CDR2 FQGNSA come from the germline V gene. The CDR3 is 14 residues long. V shed 5 bases and J shed 0 bases, with 10 bases lying between them. This clonotype was seen at least ten times. The antigen is unknown. The sequencing input was PBMCs, sequenced either directly or after in vitro stimulation (not recorded which). This clonotype was sampled from a human donor in good health (CMV status not recorded). Some clones in this sample may be carry-over from other donors' samples. V is TRBV7-2 and J is TRBJ1-2; no firm D call. Here the CDR3 DNA reads TGTGCCAGCAGCATTAAGGCATCTAACTATGGCTACACCTTC. This translates into CASSIKASNYGYTF.